The rows below give T cell receptor beta chains drawn from one sample of a study of T cell repertoires in cytomegalovirus infection. TCRdb reprocessed the reads via MiXCR and lists one record per CDR3 protein. The sample gives approximately 500,000 distinct CDR3 sequences, roughly 34% of which show up once; 15% to 20% is in the top ten. No antigen is known for these receptors. The material sequenced was cultured PBMCs, taken from culture after CMV antigen stimulation. These receptors were obtained from a human donor in good health (CMV status not recorded). Some clones in this sample may be carry-over from other donors' samples. CDR3s include the opening cysteine and the closing phenylalanine or tryptophan. Fields, in order: V gene, clone size, D gene, J gene, CDR3 protein, CDR3 DNA. The D gene is left open where the match is weak. Expanded clones are given a class, and other clones once, few, many or no size at all.

TRBV2,-,-,TRBJ2-1,CASSGGLDIYNEQFF,TGTGCCAGCAGTGGGGGTCTAGATATCTACAATGAGCAGTTCTTC
TRBV18,few,-,TRBJ2-5,CASADGSRETQYF,TGTGCCAGCGCCGACGGGTCCCGGGAGACCCAGTACTTC
TRBV11-3,once,-,TRBJ2-5,CASSWANQETQYF,TGTGCCAGCAGCTGGGCAAACCAAGAGACCCAGTACTTC
TRBV6-2/TRBV6-3,-,-,TRBJ2-1,CASSRPRGDYNEQFF,TGTGCCAGCAGCCGCCCGAGGGGAGACTACAATGAGCAGTTCTTC
TRBV2,-,TRBD1,TRBJ2-5,CASSDLTGGGETQYF,TGTGCCAGCAGTGACCTGACAGGGGGCGGTGAGACCCAGTACTTC
TRBV11-3,once,-,TRBJ2-1,CASSPQGAGDEQFF,TGTGCCAGCAGCCCCCAGGGAGCGGGTGACGAGCAGTTCTTC
TRBV2,-,TRBD2,TRBJ2-1,CASGLAGVGNEQFF,TGTGCCAGCGGCCTAGCGGGAGTGGGCAATGAGCAGTTCTTC
TRBV6-1,few,TRBD1,TRBJ1-2,CASSRTSGTGGSGYTF,TGTGCCAGCAGTCGAACTTCCGGGACAGGGGGTTCTGGCTACACCTTC
TRBV30,-,TRBD1,TRBJ1-2,CAWNIDREINGYTF,TGTGCCTGGAATATCGACAGGGAAATAAATGGCTACACCTTC
TRBV5-4,few,TRBD1,TRBJ2-3,CASSLFQGAVLDTQYF,TGTGCCAGCAGCTTGTTTCAGGGGGCGGTTTTGGATACGCAGTATTTT
TRBV6-1,-,-,TRBJ2-7,CASSGASYEQYF,TGTGCCAGCAGTGGAGCCTCCTACGAGCAGTACTTC
TRBV7-9,few,TRBD1,TRBJ1-3,CASSPQGTGGTTIYF,TGTGCCAGCAGCCCCCAGGGGACAGGGGGAACCACCATATATTTT
TRBV4-3,many,-,TRBJ2-5,CASSQELRGWGQETQYF,TGCGCCAGCAGCCAAGAATTGAGGGGTTGGGGGCAAGAGACCCAGTACTTC
TRBV28,-,TRBD1,TRBJ2-5,CASSLSTGPFETQYF,TGTGCCAGCAGTTTATCGACAGGGCCTTTTGAGACCCAGTACTTC
TRBV15,-,-,TRBJ1-2,CATSRSGQIYGYTF,TGTGCCACCAGCAGATCAGGACAGATCTATGGCTACACCTTC
TRBV12-3/TRBV12-4,many,-,TRBJ2-3,CASSSRPGDTQYF,TGTGCCAGCAGTTCCCGGCCGGGGGATACGCAGTATTTT
TRBV4-1,-,-,TRBJ1-2,CASTKGNDRFYGYTF,TGCGCCAGCACCAAGGGAAACGACAGGTTTTATGGCTACACCTTC
TRBV9,-,-,TRBJ1-1,CASSAFMATEAFF,TGTGCCAGCAGCGCCTTCATGGCCACTGAAGCTTTCTTT
TRBV7-2,-,TRBD2,TRBJ2-2,CASSLAAGGTSGELFF,TGTGCCAGCAGCTTAGCGGCGGGAGGGACGTCCGGGGAGCTGTTTTTT
TRBV25-1,few,-,TRBJ2-7,CASSEGGRYYEQYF,TGTGCCAGCAGTGAAGGGGGGCGTTACTACGAGCAGTACTTC
TRBV7-9,few,-,TRBJ1-1,CASSYNLGHTNTEAFF,TGTGCCAGCAGCTATAACCTGGGACACACGAACACTGAAGCTTTCTTT
TRBV7-9,-,TRBD1,TRBJ2-3,CASSFPGGGTDTQYF,TGTGCCAGCAGCTTCCCAGGGGGTGGCACAGATACGCAGTATTTT
TRBV11-2,few,TRBD1,TRBJ2-1,CASSFMGTGGQFF,TGTGCCAGCAGCTTTATGGGGACAGGGGGGCAGTTCTTC
TRBV7-2,few,-,TRBJ2-5,CASSLLVGRSETQYF,TGTGCCAGCAGCTTGCTCGTGGGAAGGTCAGAGACCCAGTACTTC
TRBV18,few,-,TRBJ2-1,CASSPMNGDNEQFF,TGTGCCAGCTCACCAATGAACGGGGACAATGAGCAGTTCTTC
TRBV5-6,-,-,TRBJ1-2,CASSLDGAGYGYTF,TGTGCCAGCAGCTTGGACGGGGCGGGCTATGGCTACACCTTC
TRBV7-6,-,-,TRBJ2-1,CASSSGWGRGNEQFF,TGTGCCAGCAGCTCTGGGTGGGGTCGGGGCAATGAGCAGTTCTTC
TRBV27,few,TRBD2,TRBJ2-7,CASSDGYGGGYEQYF,TGTGCCAGCAGTGACGGCTACGGGGGGGGGTACGAGCAGTACTTC
TRBV19,once,-,TRBJ1-5,CASSIWQSLSNQPQHF,TGTGCCAGTAGTATCTGGCAGAGTTTGAGCAATCAGCCCCAGCATTTT
TRBV19,-,-,TRBJ2-3,CASSIEGRDTQYF,TGTGCCAGTAGTATAGAAGGGCGGGATACGCAGTATTTT
TRBV7-2,many,-,TRBJ1-5,CASSLALGQPQHF,TGTGCCAGCAGCTTAGCGCTAGGTCAGCCCCAGCATTTT
TRBV19,-,-,TRBJ2-5,CASSIMAQAQETQYF,TGTGCCAGTAGTATAATGGCCCAGGCCCAGGAGACCCAGTACTTC
TRBV28,once,-,TRBJ1-5,CASSLYRTGTQPQHF,TGTGCCAGCAGTCTCTACCGAACAGGGACTCAGCCCCAGCATTTT
TRBV7-6,few,-,TRBJ2-2,CASSLSRVSGELFF,TGTGCCAGCAGCTTAAGTCGAGTTTCCGGGGAGCTGTTTTTT
TRBV27,-,-,TRBJ1-2,CASKTRGSIYGYTF,TGTGCCAGCAAGACCAGGGGCTCCATCTATGGCTACACCTTC
TRBV5-1,-,TRBD2,TRBJ2-3,CASSPGGTGTDTQYF,TGCGCCAGCAGCCCGGGGGGAACCGGCACAGATACGCAGTATTTT
TRBV10-3,-,-,TRBJ2-1,CAISESRGPYNEQFF,TGTGCCATCAGTGAGTCTCGCGGGCCCTACAATGAGCAGTTCTTC
TRBV6-2/TRBV6-3,few,-,TRBJ1-5,CASREWQGSRPQHF,TGTGCCAGCCGGGAATGGCAGGGGTCCCGGCCCCAGCATTTT